This T cell receptor beta chain was sequenced for a study of shared clonotypes between healthy human individuals. Study-level findings and limits: Limited genetic and exposure-history diversity came from having few donors.

The table came from immunoSEQ multiplex PCR; TCRdb's copy has only in-frame clones and leaves some out. In the table there are roughly 2,000,000 clones, just under 95% of which are singletons. Germline lookup yields CDR1 SEHNR and CDR2 FQNEAQ (reference sequence). Trimming at V came to 5 bases and at J to 2 bases, leaving 8 bases not matched to a gene. CDR3 size: 16 residues. A word on this clone: Its specificity is not known.

Naivety among CD8 cells was defined by CD45RO negativity and positive CCR7 selection, thereby excluding terminally differentiated effector memory CD45RA+ cells. The receptor was isolated from a man aged 18-30 years in good health. The chain combines TRBV7-9 with TRBJ1-4; the match to TRBD1 covers 7 bases. Sequencing was done on a sample of naive CD8+ T cells sorted from blood. The CDR3 bases are TGTGCCAGCAGCGGCCAACAGGGGACGACTAATGAAAAACTGTTTTTT. This codes for CASSGQQGTTNEKLFF. The full variable domain, rest sourced from reference TRBV7-9 and TRBJ1-4, is DTGVSQNPRHKITKRGQNVTFRCDPISEHNRLYWYRQTLGQGPEFLTYFQNEAQLEKSRLLSDRFSAERPKGSFSTLEIQRTEQGDSAMYLCASSGQQGTTNEKLFFGSGTQLSVL.